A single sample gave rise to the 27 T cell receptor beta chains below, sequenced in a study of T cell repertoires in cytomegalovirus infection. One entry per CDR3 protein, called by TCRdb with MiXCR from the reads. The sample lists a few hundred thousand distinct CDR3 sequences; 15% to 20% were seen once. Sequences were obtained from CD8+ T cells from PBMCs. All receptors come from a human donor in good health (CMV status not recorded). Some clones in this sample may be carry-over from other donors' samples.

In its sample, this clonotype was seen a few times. The CDR3 bases are TGTGCCAGCAGTGAAACAAGCGGAGGGCCCAATTACTATGGCTACACCTTC. This translates into CASSETSGGPNYYGYTF. The J gene is TRBJ1-2, the V gene TRBV25-1; D call uncertain. V lost 2 bases and J lost 3, with 19 bases in between. CDR1 is MGHDK, CDR2 SYGVNS, per germline. This CDR3 is 17 amino acids long.

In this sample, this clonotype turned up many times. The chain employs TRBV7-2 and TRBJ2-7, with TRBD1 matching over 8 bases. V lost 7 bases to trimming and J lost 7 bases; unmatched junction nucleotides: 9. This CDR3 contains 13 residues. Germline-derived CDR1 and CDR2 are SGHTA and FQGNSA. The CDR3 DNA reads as TGTGCCAGCAACAGGGGGGAGTCGGTGGAGCAGTACTTC. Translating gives CASNRGESVEQYF.

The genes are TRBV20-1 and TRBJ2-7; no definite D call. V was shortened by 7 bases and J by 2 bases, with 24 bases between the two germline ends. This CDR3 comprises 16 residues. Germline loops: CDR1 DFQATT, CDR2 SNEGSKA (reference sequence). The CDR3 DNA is TGCAGTGTCTGGAAGCCTGACATTACCCGGGCCTACGAGCAGTACTTC. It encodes CSVWKPDITRAYEQYF.

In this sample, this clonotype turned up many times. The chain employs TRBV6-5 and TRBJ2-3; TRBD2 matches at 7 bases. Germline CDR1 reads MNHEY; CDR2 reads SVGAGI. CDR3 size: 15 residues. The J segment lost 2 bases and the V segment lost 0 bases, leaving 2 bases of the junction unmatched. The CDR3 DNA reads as TGTGCCAGCAGTTACTCGACTAGCCCCACAGATACGCAGTATTTT. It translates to CASSYSTSPTDTQYF.

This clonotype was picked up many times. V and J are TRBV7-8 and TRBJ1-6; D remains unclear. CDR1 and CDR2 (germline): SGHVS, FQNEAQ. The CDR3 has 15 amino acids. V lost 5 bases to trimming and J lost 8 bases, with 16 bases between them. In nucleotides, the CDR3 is TGTGCCAGCAGCCCGAAGGACGGCTACTATTCACCCCTCCACTTT. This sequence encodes CASSPKDGYYSPLHF.

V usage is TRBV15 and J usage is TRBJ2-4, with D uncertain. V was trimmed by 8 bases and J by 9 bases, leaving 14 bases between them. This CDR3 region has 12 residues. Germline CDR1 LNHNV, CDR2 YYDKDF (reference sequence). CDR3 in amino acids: CATLGMSGIQYF. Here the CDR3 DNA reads TGTGCCACCTTAGGTATGAGTGGCATTCAGTACTTC.

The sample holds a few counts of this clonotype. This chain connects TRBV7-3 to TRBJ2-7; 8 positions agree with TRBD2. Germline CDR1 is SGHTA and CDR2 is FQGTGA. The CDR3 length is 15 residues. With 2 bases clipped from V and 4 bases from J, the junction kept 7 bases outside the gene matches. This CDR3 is CASSLYGGGQYEQYF. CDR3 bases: TGTGCCAGCAGCTTATATGGCGGGGGGCAATACGAGCAGTACTTC.

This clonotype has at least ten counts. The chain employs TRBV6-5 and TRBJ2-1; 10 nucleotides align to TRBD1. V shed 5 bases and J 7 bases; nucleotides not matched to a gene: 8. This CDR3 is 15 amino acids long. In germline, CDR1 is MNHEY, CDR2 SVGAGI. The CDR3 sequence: CASSPRQGANNEQFF. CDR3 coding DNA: TGTGCCAGCAGTCCTAGACAGGGGGCGAATAATGAGCAGTTCTTC.

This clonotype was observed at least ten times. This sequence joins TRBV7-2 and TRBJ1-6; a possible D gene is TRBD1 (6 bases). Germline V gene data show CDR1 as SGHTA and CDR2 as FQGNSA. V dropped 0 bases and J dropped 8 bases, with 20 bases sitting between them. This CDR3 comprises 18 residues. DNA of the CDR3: TGTGCCAGCAGCTTAGCGCAGGGGAGGGTCGAGGATCATTCACCCCTCCACTTT. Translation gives CASSLAQGRVEDHSPLHF.

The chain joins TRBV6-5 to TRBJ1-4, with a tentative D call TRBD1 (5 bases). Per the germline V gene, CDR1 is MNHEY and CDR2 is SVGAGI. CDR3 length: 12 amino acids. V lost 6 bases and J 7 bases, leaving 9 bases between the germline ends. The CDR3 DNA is TGTGCCAGCAGCCCCGACAGTGAAAAACTGTTTTTT. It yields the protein CASSPDSEKLFF.

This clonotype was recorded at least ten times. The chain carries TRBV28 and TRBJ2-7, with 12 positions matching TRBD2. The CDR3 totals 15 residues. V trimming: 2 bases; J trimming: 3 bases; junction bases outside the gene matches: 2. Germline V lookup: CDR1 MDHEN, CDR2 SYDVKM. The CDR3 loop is CASSLLAGGDYEQYF. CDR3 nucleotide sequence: TGTGCCAGCAGTTTACTAGCGGGGGGGGACTACGAGCAGTACTTC. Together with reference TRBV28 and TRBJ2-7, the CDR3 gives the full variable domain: DVKVTQSSRYLVKRTGEKVFLECVQDMDHENMFWYRQDPGLGLRLIYFSYDVKMKEKGDIPEGYSVSREKKERFSLILESASTNQTSMYLCASSLLAGGDYEQYFGPGTRLTVT.

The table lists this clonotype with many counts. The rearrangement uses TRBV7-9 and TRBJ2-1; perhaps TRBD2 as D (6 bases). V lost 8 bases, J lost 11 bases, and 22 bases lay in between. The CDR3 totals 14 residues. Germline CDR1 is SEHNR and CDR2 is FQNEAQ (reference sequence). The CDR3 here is CASGTSGGAVQQFF. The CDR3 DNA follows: TGTGCCAGCGGAACCTCCGGCGGGGCTGTCCAGCAGTTCTTC. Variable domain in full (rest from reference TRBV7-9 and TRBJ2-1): DTGVSQNPRHKITKRGQNVTFRCDPISEHNRLYWYRQTLGQGPEFLTYFQNEAQLEKSRLLSDRFSAERPKGSFSTLEIQRTEQGDSAMYLCASGTSGGAVQQFFGPGTRLTVL.

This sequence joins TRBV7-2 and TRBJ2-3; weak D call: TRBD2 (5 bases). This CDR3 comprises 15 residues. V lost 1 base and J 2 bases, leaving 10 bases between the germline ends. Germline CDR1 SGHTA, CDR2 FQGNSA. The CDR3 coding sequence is TGTGCCAGCAGCTTAGAAGCGGACGTCACAGATACGCAGTATTTT. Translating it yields CASSLEADVTDTQYF.

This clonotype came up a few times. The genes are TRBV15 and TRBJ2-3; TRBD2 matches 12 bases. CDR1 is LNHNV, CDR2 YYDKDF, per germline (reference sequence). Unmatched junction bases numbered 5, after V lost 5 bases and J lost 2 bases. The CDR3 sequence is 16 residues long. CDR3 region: CATSYLAGGPTDTQYF. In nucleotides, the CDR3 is TGTGCCACCAGCTATCTAGCGGGGGGGCCCACAGATACGCAGTATTTT.

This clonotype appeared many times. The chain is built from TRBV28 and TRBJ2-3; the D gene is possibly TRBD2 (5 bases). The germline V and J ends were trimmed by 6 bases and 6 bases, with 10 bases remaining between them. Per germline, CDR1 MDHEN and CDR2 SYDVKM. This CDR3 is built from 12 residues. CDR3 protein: CASSLPGDTQYF. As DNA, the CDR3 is TGTGCCAGCAGCCTCCCGGGGGATACGCAGTATTTT.

The CDR3 spells CASSYSVGSPDYGYTF. CDR3 DNA: TGTGCCAGCAGTTACTCAGTCGGTTCGCCCGACTATGGCTACACCTTC. The chain links TRBV6-5 to TRBJ1-2; D is unresolved. Germline values: CDR1 MNHEY, CDR2 SVGAGI. The CDR3 has 16 amino acids. Trimming left V 0 bases short and J 3 bases short, with 14 bases between.

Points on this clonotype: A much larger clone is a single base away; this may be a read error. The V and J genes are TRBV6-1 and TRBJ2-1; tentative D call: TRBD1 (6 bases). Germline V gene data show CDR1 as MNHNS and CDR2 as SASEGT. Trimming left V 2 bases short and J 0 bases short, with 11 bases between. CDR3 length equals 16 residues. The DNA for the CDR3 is TGTGCCAGCAGTGAACGACAGGTTAGCTCCTACAATGAGCAGTTCTTC. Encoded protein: CASSERQVSSYNEQFF.

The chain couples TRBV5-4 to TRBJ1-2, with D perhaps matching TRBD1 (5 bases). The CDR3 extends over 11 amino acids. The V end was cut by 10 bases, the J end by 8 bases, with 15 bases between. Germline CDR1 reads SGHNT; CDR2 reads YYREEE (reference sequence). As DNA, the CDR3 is TGTGCCGTCGGGCAGGGTATCGGCTACACCTTC. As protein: CAVGQGIGYTF.

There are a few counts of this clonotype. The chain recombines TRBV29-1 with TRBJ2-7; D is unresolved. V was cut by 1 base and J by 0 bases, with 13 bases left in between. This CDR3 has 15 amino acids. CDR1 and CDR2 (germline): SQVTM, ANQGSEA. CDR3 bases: TGCAGCGTTGAAGGGCCTAGAGGTAGCTCCTACGAGCAGTACTTC. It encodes CSVEGPRGSSYEQYF.

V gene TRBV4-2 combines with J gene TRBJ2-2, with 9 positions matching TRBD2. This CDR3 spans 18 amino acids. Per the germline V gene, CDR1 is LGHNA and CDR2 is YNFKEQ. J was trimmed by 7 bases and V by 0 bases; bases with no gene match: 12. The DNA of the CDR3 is TGTGCCAGCAGCCAAGATCTGGCTGGGCGGGGGGGCTTCGGGGAGCTGTTTTTT. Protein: CASSQDLAGRGGFGELFF.

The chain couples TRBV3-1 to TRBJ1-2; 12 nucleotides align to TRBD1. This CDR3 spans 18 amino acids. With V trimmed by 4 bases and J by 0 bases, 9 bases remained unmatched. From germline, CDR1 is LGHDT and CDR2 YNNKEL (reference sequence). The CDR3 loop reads CASSPLRGQGAPNYGYTF. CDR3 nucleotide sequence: TGTGCCAGCAGCCCTTTGAGGGGACAGGGGGCCCCTAACTATGGCTACACCTTC.

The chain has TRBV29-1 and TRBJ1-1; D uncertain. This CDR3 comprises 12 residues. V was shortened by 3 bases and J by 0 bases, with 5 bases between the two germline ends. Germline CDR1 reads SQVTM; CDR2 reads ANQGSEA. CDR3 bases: TGCAGCGTTGAGAACCTGAACACTGAAGCTTTCTTT. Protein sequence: CSVENLNTEAFF. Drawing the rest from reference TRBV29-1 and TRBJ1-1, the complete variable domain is SAVISQKPSRDICQRGTSLTIQCQVDSQVTMMFWYRQQPGQSLTLIATANQGSEATYESGFVIDKFPISRPNLTFSTLTVSNMSPEDSSIYLCSVENLNTEAFFGQGTRLTVV.

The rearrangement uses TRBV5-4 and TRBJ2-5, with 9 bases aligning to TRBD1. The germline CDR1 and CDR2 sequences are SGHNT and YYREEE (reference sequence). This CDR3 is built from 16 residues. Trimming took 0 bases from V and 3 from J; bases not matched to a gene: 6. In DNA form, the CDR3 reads TGTGCCAGCAGCTTGGAGTGGACAGGGGTCGAAGAGACCCAGTACTTC. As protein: CASSLEWTGVEETQYF.

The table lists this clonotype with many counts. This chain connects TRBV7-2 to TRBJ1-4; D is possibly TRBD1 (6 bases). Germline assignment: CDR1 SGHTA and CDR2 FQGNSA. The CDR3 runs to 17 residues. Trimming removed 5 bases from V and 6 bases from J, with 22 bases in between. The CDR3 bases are TGTGCCAGCAGCCCAATAACACAGGGATCTCTCGATGAAAAACTGTTTTTT. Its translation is CASSPITQGSLDEKLFF.

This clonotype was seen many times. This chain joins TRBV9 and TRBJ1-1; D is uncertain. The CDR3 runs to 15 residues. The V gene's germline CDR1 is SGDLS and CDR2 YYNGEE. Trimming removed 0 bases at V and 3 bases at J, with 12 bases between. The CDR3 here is CASSVDGRRYTEAFF. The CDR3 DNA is TGTGCCAGCAGCGTAGATGGCAGGAGGTACACTGAAGCTTTCTTT.

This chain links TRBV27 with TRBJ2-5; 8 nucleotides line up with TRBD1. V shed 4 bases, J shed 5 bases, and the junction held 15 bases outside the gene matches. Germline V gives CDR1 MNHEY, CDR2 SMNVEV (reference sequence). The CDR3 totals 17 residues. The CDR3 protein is CASSSQELQGAGETQYF. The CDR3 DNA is TGTGCCAGCAGTTCCCAGGAGCTGCAGGGGGCCGGGGAGACCCAGTACTTC.

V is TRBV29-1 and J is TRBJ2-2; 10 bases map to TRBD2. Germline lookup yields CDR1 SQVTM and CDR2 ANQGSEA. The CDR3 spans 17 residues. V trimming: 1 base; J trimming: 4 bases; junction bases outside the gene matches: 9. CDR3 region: CSVEAKAGGRATGELFF. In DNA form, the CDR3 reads TGCAGCGTTGAAGCAAAAGCGGGGGGGAGGGCCACCGGGGAGCTGTTTTTT.